The clone carrying this T cell receptor beta chain appeared a few times. This table comes from immunoSEQ multiplex PCR, and its TCRdb copy is limited to in-frame clones, with some not included. Among roughly 180,000 clones listed, approximately 84% were seen once. The sample belongs to a study of blood T cell repertoires in COVID-19. In the study overall: Collection of acute and convalescent COVID-19 samples took place in the United States, Italy and Spain. PBMCs, B-cell-depleted T cells, or T cells were the source of the cDNA or gDNA that made up the material.

CDR1 and CDR2 from the germline V gene are SGHTA and FQGTGA. V shed 6 bases, J shed 2 bases, and the junction held 5 bases outside the gene matches. This CDR3 has 14 residues. The TCR comes from a man aged 40-49 years who had recovered from COVID-19. Sequenced input: peripheral blood. This chain connects TRBV7-3 to TRBJ1-2, with TRBD1 matching over 8 bases. For the CDR3, the DNA is TGTGCCAGCAGTCCCGACAGGGGAAACTATGGCTACACCTTC. Amino acid sequence: CASSPDRGNYGYTF.